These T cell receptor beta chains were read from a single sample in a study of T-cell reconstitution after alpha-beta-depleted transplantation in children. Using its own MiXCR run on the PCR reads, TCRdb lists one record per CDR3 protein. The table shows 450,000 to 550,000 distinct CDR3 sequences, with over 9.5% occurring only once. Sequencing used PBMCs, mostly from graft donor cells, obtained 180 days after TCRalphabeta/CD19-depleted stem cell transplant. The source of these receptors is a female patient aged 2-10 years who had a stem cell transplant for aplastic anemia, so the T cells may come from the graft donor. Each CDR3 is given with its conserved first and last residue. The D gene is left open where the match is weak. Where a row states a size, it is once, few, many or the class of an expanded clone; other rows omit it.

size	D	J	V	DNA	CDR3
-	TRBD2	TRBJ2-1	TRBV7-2	TGTGCCACCCGGGGGGGAGATACCTACAATGAGCAGTTCTTC	CATRGGDTYNEQFF
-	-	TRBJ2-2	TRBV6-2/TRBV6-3	TGTGCCAGCAGTCCCAACGCCGGGGAGCTGTTTTTT	CASSPNAGELFF
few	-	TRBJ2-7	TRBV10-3	TGTGCCATCAGTGAGGGGGGACCGGGGCTAGATATAGGCTACGAGCAGTACTTC	CAISEGGPGLDIGYEQYF
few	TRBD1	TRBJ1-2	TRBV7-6	TGTGCCAGCAGCTTATTACACATCCATCGATGGGACAGGGCACCTCTAAACTATGGCTACACCTTC	CASSLLHIHRWDRAPLNYGYTF
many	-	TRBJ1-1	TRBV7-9	TGTGCCAGCAGCTTAGGAGGGGCTTTCTTT	CASSLGGAFF
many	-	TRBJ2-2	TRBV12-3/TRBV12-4	TGTGCCAGCAGTTTACGAGGGGCCGGGGAGCTGTTTTTT	CASSLRGAGELFF
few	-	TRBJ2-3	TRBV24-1	TGTGCCACCAGTGACCCATGGTACAAAGACCGCACAGATACGCAGTATTTT	CATSDPWYKDRTDTQYF
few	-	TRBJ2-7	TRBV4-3	TGCGCCAGCAGCCAAGAAGCCAGGGCCTACGAGCAGTACTTC	CASSQEARAYEQYF
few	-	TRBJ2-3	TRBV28	TGTGCCAGCAGCCTCATCCTGAGGGTTTCAGATACGCAGTATTTT	CASSLILRVSDTQYF
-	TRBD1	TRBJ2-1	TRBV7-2	TGTGCCAGCAGCGCCCGGGACAGAGGAGTCAATGAGCAGTTCTTC	CASSARDRGVNEQFF
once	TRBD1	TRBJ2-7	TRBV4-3	TGCGCCAGCAGCCAAGATGCGGGGGGACAGGGGCTCTACGAGCAGTACTTC	CASSQDAGGQGLYEQYF
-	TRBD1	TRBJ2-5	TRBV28	TGTGCCAGCAGTTACACAGGGGGCGCTGTCAGGACCCAGTACTTC	CASSYTGGAVRTQYF
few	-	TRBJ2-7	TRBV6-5	TGTGCCAGCAGTTACTCGGCTCAACGAGATTCCTACGAGCAGTACTTC	CASSYSAQRDSYEQYF
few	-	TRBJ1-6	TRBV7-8	TGTGCCAGCAGCGTACGGCGGAGCTCCTATAATTCACCCCTCCACTTT	CASSVRRSSYNSPLHF
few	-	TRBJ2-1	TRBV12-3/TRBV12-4	TGTGCCAGCAGTTTCCGACAGCCTCTCGCCAATGAGCAGTTCTTC	CASSFRQPLANEQFF
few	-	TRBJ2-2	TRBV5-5	TGTGCCAGCACATACCTGGTGGTGAACACCGGGGAGCTGTTTTTT	CASTYLVVNTGELFF
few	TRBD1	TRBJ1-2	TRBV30	TGTGCCTGGAGCAGATCTTCAACAGGGGGAGGCTACACCTTC	CAWSRSSTGGGYTF
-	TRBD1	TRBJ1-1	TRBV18	TGTGCCAGCTCACCGACCAGGGGGCGGACTGAAGCTTTCTTT	CASSPTRGRTEAFF
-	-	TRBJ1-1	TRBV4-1	TGCGCCAGCAGCCAAGAGGGACGTGAAGCTTTCTTT	CASSQEGREAFF
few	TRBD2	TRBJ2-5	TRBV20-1	TGCAGTGCTCCACGGACTAGCGGGAGGTTGGGAATCCAAGAGACCCAGTACTTC	CSAPRTSGRLGIQETQYF
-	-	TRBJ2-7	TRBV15	TGTGCCACCAGCAGAGAGACCCGGGCTTTTTTCGACGAGCAGTACTTC	CATSRETRAFFDEQYF
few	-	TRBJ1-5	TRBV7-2	TGTGCCAGCAGCTTAGTTCCAACAAGCAATCAGCCCCAGCATTTT	CASSLVPTSNQPQHF
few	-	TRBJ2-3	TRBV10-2	TGCGCCAGTCGGCTAGTCAGCACAGATACGCAGTATTTT	CASRLVSTDTQYF
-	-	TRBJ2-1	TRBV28	TGTGCCAGCAGTTTACCAGGGGTAGCGGGCTCCTACAATGAGCAGTTCTTC	CASSLPGVAGSYNEQFF
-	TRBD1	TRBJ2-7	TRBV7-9	TGTGACAGCAGTTACCCCGGACAGGGACCCCCCTTTGGGCAGTACTTC	CDSSYPGQGPPFGQYF
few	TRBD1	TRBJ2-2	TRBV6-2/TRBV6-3	TGTGCCAGCAGTTCCGACAGGGCCTTCTTCATCGGGGAGCTGTTTTTT	CASSSDRAFFIGELFF
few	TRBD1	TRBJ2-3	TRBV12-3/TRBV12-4	TGTGCCAGCAGTCCCTCCGGGACAGTTACGCAGTATTTT	CASSPSGTVTQYF
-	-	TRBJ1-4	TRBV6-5	TGTGCCAGCAGTTCGACAGATCCCTATAATGAAAAACTGTTTTTT	CASSSTDPYNEKLFF
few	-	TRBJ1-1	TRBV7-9	TGTGCCAGCAGCGGAGGGACCGTCTGGAACACTGAAGCTTTCTTT	CASSGGTVWNTEAFF
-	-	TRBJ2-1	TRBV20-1	TGCAGTGCTAGCGGACTGAACTCCTACAATGAGCAGTTCTTC	CSASGLNSYNEQFF
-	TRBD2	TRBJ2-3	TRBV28	TGTGCCAGCAGTAGCGGGGGGTCGGCAGATACGCAGTATTTT	CASSSGGSADTQYF
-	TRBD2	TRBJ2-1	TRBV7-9	TGTGCCAGCCAGCCACGCGGGAGGGCCCTCAATGAGCAGTTCTTC	CASQPRGRALNEQFF
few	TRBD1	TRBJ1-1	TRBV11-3	TGTGCCAGCAGCCGTCCCGGGACAGGGGAAAACACTGAAGCTTTCTTT	CASSRPGTGENTEAFF
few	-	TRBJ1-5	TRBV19	TGTGCCAGTAGTATCGTACAGGGTGCTCAGCCCCAGCATTTT	CASSIVQGAQPQHF